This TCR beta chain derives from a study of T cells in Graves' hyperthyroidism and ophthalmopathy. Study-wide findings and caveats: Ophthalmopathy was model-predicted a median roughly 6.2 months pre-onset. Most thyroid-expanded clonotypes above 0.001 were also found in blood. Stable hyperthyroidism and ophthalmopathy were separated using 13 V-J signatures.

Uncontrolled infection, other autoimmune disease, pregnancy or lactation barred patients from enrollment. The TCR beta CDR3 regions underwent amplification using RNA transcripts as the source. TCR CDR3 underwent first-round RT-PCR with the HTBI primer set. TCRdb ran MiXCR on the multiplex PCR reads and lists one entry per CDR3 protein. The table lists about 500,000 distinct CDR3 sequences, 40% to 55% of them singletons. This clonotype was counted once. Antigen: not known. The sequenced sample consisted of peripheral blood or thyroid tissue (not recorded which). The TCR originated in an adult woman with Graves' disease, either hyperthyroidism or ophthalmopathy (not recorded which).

The CDR3 is CASSSRTGGNGYTF. CDR3 DNA sequence: TGTGCCAGCAGCTCCCGGACGGGGGGAAACGGCTACACCTTC. The chain joins TRBV7-9 to TRBJ1-2; possible D gene TRBD1, 5 bases. The V gene lost 4 bases and the J gene lost 8 bases, with 17 bases spanning the gap. CDR1 and CDR2 from the germline V gene are SEHNR and FQNEAQ (reference sequence). CDR3 length: 14 residues. Based on the CDR3 plus reference TRBV7-9 and TRBJ1-2, the full variable domain is DTGVSQNPRHKITKRGQNVTFRCDPISEHNRLYWYRQTLGQGPEFLTYFQNEAQLEKSRLLSDRFSAERPKGSFSTLEIQRTEQGDSAMYLCASSSRTGGNGYTFGSGTRLTVV.